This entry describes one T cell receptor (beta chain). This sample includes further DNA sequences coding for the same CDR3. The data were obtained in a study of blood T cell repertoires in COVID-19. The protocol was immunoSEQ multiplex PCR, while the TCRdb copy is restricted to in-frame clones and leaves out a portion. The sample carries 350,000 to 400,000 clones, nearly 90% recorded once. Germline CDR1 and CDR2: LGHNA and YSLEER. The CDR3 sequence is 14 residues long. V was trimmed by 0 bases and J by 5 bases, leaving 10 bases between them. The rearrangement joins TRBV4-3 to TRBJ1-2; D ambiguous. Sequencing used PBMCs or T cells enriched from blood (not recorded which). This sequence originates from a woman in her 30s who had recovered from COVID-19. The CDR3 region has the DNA TGCGCCAGCAGCCAAGATCGGGGAGCATATGGCTACACCTTC. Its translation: CASSQDRGAYGYTF.